In its sample, the clone carrying this T cell receptor beta chain was seen a few times. The antigen is unknown. Germline CDR1 and CDR2: MNHNS and SASEGT. The germline V and J ends were trimmed by 8 bases and 9 bases, with 17 bases remaining between them. This CDR3 spans 14 amino acids. Arm-PCR of CDR3 regions with iRepertoire HTBI primers generated TCR beta libraries. TCRdb passed the multiplex PCR reads through MiXCR, listing each CDR3 protein once. Among a few hundred thousand distinct CDR3 sequences listed, 20% to 25% were seen once. The record originates from a study of regulatory T cells in long-lasting Graves disease. Study outcomes and limitations: There were preferences for TRBV28, TRBJ1-2 and TRBJ2-5 in persistent disease. Samples came from peripheral blood alone, without thyroid tissue.

The time point was: persistent/refractory GD, antithyroid drugs over 5 years with positive TRAb. RNA extracted from PBMCs served as the sequencing template. Graves' disease diagnosis relied on American Thyroid Association guidelines. V and J are TRBV6-1 and TRBJ1-6; perhaps TRBD1 as D (6 bases). This TCR derives from a female donor with Graves disease. This sample comprised peripheral blood mononuclear cells (PBMCs), obtained when the disease was refractory, from a patient treated with antithyroid drugs. The CDR3 protein is CASWPQGIGSPLHF. The DNA of the CDR3 is TGTGCCAGCTGGCCACAGGGAATTGGTTCACCCCTCCACTTT.